These 30 T cell receptor beta chains were all obtained from the same sample, sequenced in a study of blood T cell repertoires in COVID-19. Repertoires were generated with immunoSEQ multiplex PCR, while TCRdb's copy carries only in-frame clones and drops some. Seen here are about 300,000 clones, about 90% observed once, and the top ten hold under 7.5%. The sequenced sample consisted of peripheral blood. The receptors shown here come from a man younger than 35 who had recovered from COVID-19.

This chain links TRBV5-1 with TRBJ1-4; D gene ambiguous. V lost 0 bases and J 8 bases, leaving 11 bases between the germline ends. The CDR3 extends over 14 amino acids. The germline V gene has CDR1 SGHRS and CDR2 YFSETQ. The CDR3 DNA reads as TGCGCCAGCAGCTTGGGGGAGTCTCGGGAAAAACTGTTTTTT. It is translated as CASSLGESREKLFF.

The chain uses TRBV7-3 and TRBJ2-3; TRBD2 agrees at 7 bases. The CDR3 has 14 amino acids. CDR1 and CDR2 from the germline V gene are SGHTA and FQGTGA. V lost 7 bases, J lost 0 bases, and 4 bases stayed unmatched. The DNA of the CDR3 is TGTGCCAGCACCCTGGGAGGGAGCACAGATACGCAGTATTTT. As protein: CASTLGGSTDTQYF.

J is TRBJ2-7 and V is TRBV6-2 or TRBV6-3; 8 nucleotides agree with TRBD1. This CDR3 contains 14 residues. Germline values: CDR1 MNHEY, CDR2 SVGEGT. The V and J ends lost 2 bases and 5 bases, in that order; junction bases with no gene match: 5. The CDR3 DNA reads as TGTGCCAGCAGTTACGGACAGGGCGTCGACGAGCAGTACTTC. Translating gives CASSYGQGVDEQYF.

The genes are TRBV7-9 and TRBJ1-1, with D possibly being TRBD1 (5 bases). The CDR3 has 15 amino acids. The V gene's germline CDR1 is SEHNR and CDR2 FQNEAQ (reference sequence). The V gene lost 2 bases and the J gene lost 5 bases, with 15 bases spanning the gap. CDR3 sequence reads: CASSLRQGGRTEAFF. The CDR3 nucleotides read TGTGCCAGCAGCTTAAGGCAGGGAGGAAGGACTGAAGCTTTCTTT.

This chain joins TRBV10-3 and TRBJ2-7, with D possibly TRBD1 on 5 matching bases. CDR3 length: 15 amino acids. V was trimmed by 2 bases and J by 1 base, leaving 12 bases between them. Germline values: CDR1 ENHRY, CDR2 SYGVKD. The CDR3 is CAISETGLSSYEQYF. CDR3 bases: TGTGCCATCAGTGAGACAGGCCTTTCATCCTACGAGCAGTACTTC.

The chain is built from TRBV19 and TRBJ1-1; 7 positions agree with TRBD1. CDR1 is LNHDA and CDR2 is SQIVND in the germline V gene (reference sequence). This CDR3 has 15 residues. Trimming took 1 base from V and 5 from J; bases not matched to a gene: 7. As DNA, the CDR3 is TGTGCCAGTAGTATAGCAGGAGGGGGCGGAACTGAAGCTTTCTTT. It translates to CASSIAGGGGTEAFF.

The rearrangement joins TRBV6-4 to TRBJ2-2; D unclear. V shed 6 bases and J shed 0 bases, with 8 bases lying between them. Germline assignment: CDR1 MRHNA and CDR2 SNTAGT. The CDR3 covers 14 residues. The CDR3 reads CASRRESNTGELFF. CDR3 DNA sequence: TGTGCCAGCAGGAGAGAATCGAACACCGGGGAGCTGTTTTTT.

This clone appeared a single time. The chain uses TRBV4-1 and TRBJ1-1; the match to TRBD1 covers 7 bases. V shed 4 bases and J 1 base; nucleotides not matched to a gene: 3. Germline CDR1 reads MGHRA; CDR2 reads YSYEKL. The CDR3 sequence is 14 residues long. The CDR3, as DNA: TGCGCCAGCAGCCGGGGACAGCGGAACACTGAAGCTTTCTTT. This sequence encodes CASSRGQRNTEAFF.

The V and J genes are TRBV5-1 and TRBJ2-7, with 7 bases aligning to TRBD1. V trimming: 3 bases; J trimming: 0 bases; junction bases outside the gene matches: 3. Germline V gene sequence: CDR1 SGHRS, CDR2 YFSETQ. This CDR3 has 14 amino acids. The CDR3 nucleotides are TGCGCCAGCAGCTGGGACAGTCTCTCCTACGAGCAGTACTTC. It translates to CASSWDSLSYEQYF. The entire variable domain, with the rest obtained from reference TRBV5-1 and TRBJ2-7, is as follows: KAGVTQTPRYLIKTRGQQVTLSCSPISGHRSVSWYQQTPGQGLQFLFEYFSETQRNKGNFPGRFSGRQFSNSRSEMNVSTLELGDSALYLCASSWDSLSYEQYFGPGTRLTVT.

J is TRBJ1-4 and V is TRBV3-1 (or the pseudogene TRBV3-2); perhaps TRBD1 as D (6 bases). The CDR3 has 15 residues. Germline CDR1 LGHDT, CDR2 YNNKEL (reference sequence). V was cut by 4 bases and J by 8 bases, with 17 bases left in between. This CDR3 is CASSPGQTLKEKLFF. CDR3 coding DNA: TGTGCCAGCAGCCCTGGACAGACCCTCAAGGAAAAACTGTTTTTT.

The V gene is TRBV3-1 (or the pseudogene TRBV3-2), the J gene TRBJ2-7; no clear D. In germline, CDR1 is LGHDT, CDR2 YNNKEL (reference sequence). Trimming shortened V by 3 bases and J by 6 bases, and 15 bases separated the two germline ends. The CDR3 length is 14 residues. The chain's CDR3 is CASSQAVGGSEQYF. The CDR3 bases are TGTGCCAGCAGCCAGGCGGTCGGCGGCTCCGAGCAGTACTTC.

This clone was picked up a small number of times. The chain is built from TRBV2 and TRBJ1-1, with a tentative D call TRBD1 (5 bases). From germline, CDR1 is SNHLY and CDR2 FYNNEI. The CDR3 runs 13 residues. Trimming took 6 bases from V and 1 from J, leaving 9 bases between them. The CDR3 sequence: CASRDNPNTEAFF. Written as DNA, the CDR3 is TGTGCCAGCAGGGACAACCCGAACACTGAAGCTTTCTTT. Using reference TRBV2 and TRBJ1-1 for the parts outside the CDR3, the full variable domain is EPEVTQTPSHQVTQMGQEVILRCVPISNHLYFYWYRQILGQKVEFLVSFYNNEISEKSEIFDDQFSVERPDGSNFTLKIRSTKLEDSAMYFCASRDNPNTEAFFGQGTRLTVV.

The rearrangement uses TRBV3-1 (or the pseudogene TRBV3-2) and TRBJ2-3; maybe TRBD2 (5 bases). Germline V gene sequence: CDR1 LGHDT, CDR2 YNNKEL (reference sequence). The CDR3 sequence is 16 residues long. Trimming left V 0 bases short and J 1 base short, with 11 bases between. The CDR3 protein is CASSQEGDRRTDTQYF. In DNA form, the CDR3 reads TGTGCCAGCAGCCAAGAGGGAGATAGGCGCACAGATACGCAGTATTTT.

This clone is a singleton in its sample. V and J are TRBV2 and TRBJ1-5; a possible D gene is TRBD1 (5 bases). This CDR3 is built from 16 residues. Germline-derived CDR1 and CDR2 are SNHLY and FYNNEI. V was trimmed by 7 bases and J by 1 base, leaving 17 bases between them. The CDR3 here is CASKLGRAESNQPQHF. The CDR3, as DNA: TGTGCCAGCAAATTGGGGCGTGCTGAGAGCAATCAGCCCCAGCATTTT.

The chain joins TRBV11-3 to TRBJ1-5, with 7 bases matching TRBD1. The germline gives CDR1 SGHNT, CDR2 YENEEA. This CDR3 has 14 amino acids. Trimming cost V 3 bases and J 4 bases; bases outside gene matches: 3. The CDR3 sequence is CASSLGTANQPQHF. The CDR3 DNA sequence: TGTGCCAGCAGCTTGGGGACAGCTAATCAGCCCCAGCATTTT.

The chain is built from TRBV6-5 and TRBJ1-1; D is uncertain. CDR1 is MNHEY and CDR2 is SVGAGI in the germline V gene. CDR3 length: 10 amino acids. The V end was cut by 2 bases, the J end by 11 bases, with 6 bases between. CDR3 nucleotide sequence: TGTGCCAGCAGTTACCCCCCGGCTTTCTTT. Translated, it gives CASSYPPAFF.

The V and J genes are TRBV29-1 and TRBJ2-5; D is ambiguous. From germline, CDR1 is SQVTM and CDR2 ANQGSEA. The V end lost 4 bases, the J end lost 5 bases, and 8 bases lay between the germline ends. CDR3 length: 11 residues. This CDR3 reads CSVAPGETQYF. The CDR3, as DNA: TGCAGCGTTGCCCCTGGCGAGACCCAGTACTTC.

The genes are TRBV19 and TRBJ2-5; D uncertain. Trimming took 4 bases from V and 1 from J, leaving 10 bases between them. Germline loops: CDR1 LNHDA, CDR2 SQIVND (reference sequence). CDR3 length: 14 residues. This CDR3 reads CASSTTAGQETQYF. CDR3 DNA: TGTGCCAGTAGTACCACGGCAGGCCAAGAGACCCAGTACTTC. Looking up the rest from reference TRBV19 and TRBJ2-5 gives the full variable domain: DGGITQSPKYLFRKEGQNVTLSCEQNLNHDAMYWYRQDPGQGLRLIYYSQIVNDFQKGDIAEGYSVSREKKESFPLTVTSAQKNPTAFYLCASSTTAGQETQYFGPGTRLLVL.

The chain is built from TRBV29-1 and TRBJ2-1, with TRBD2 matching over 10 bases. This CDR3 region has 13 residues. J gave up 9 bases and V 4 bases, and 6 bases lay outside the gene matches. CDR1 and CDR2 (germline): SQVTM, ANQGSEA. The CDR3: CSVGTSGEGEQFF. The CDR3 DNA sequence: TGCAGCGTTGGTACTAGCGGGGAGGGTGAGCAGTTCTTC.

This rearrangement joins TRBV4-2 to TRBJ1-1; weak D call: TRBD1 (6 bases). Per the germline V gene, CDR1 is LGHNA and CDR2 is YNFKEQ. Trimming pared 1 base from V and 4 bases from J, leaving 13 bases between. The CDR3 is 15 residues long. The CDR3, as DNA: TGTGCCAGCAGCCAAGGAATGGGGGCCGGCACTGAAGCTTTCTTT. It specifies CASSQGMGAGTEAFF.

This clone came up once. This rearrangement joins TRBV4-2 to TRBJ2-7; 10 nucleotides match TRBD1. V shed 2 bases, J shed 3 bases, and the junction held 10 bases outside the gene matches. The CDR3 length is 17 residues. Germline CDR1 LGHNA, CDR2 YNFKEQ. Here the CDR3 DNA reads TGTGCCAGCAGCCAACCATCGGGCGGGACAGGGGACTACGAGCAGTACTTC. Amino acids: CASSQPSGGTGDYEQYF.

The CDR3: CASSLLGAGNEQFF. The CDR3 DNA reads as TGCGCCAGCAGCTTGCTAGGGGCCGGGAATGAGCAGTTCTTC. V usage is TRBV5-1 and J usage is TRBJ2-1; D perhaps matches TRBD1 (5 bases). This CDR3 contains 14 residues. V was cut by 1 base and J by 7 bases, with 12 bases left in between. The germline CDR1 and CDR2 sequences are SGHRS and YFSETQ.

The chain is built from TRBV14 and TRBJ2-2; TRBD2 matches at 11 bases. This CDR3 comprises 16 residues. V lost 1 base to trimming and J lost 4 bases; unmatched junction nucleotides: 2. Looked up from germline, CDR1 is SGHDN and CDR2 is FVKESK. CDR3 amino acids: CASSQVAGGGTGELFF. The DNA for the CDR3 is TGTGCCAGCAGCCAAGTAGCGGGAGGGGGCACCGGGGAGCTGTTTTTT.

The J gene is TRBJ1-2, the V gene TRBV11-1; D is possibly TRBD1 (6 bases). Germline lookup yields CDR1 SGHAT and CDR2 FQDESV (reference sequence). The CDR3 length is 15 residues. V was shortened by 3 bases and J by 1 base, with 12 bases between the two germline ends. CDR3 nucleotide sequence: TGTGCCAGCAGCTTTTCAGGGGAGCTTAACTATGGCTACACCTTC. Encoded protein: CASSFSGELNYGYTF.

This chain connects TRBV6-1 to TRBJ2-3; 10 bases line up with TRBD2. The V gene's germline CDR1 is MNHNS and CDR2 SASEGT. V dropped 1 base and J dropped 3; count of bases not matched to a gene: 10. CDR3 size: 18 residues. CDR3 in amino acids: CASSEGASGSVSTDTQYF. CDR3 DNA sequence: TGTGCCAGCAGTGAAGGTGCTAGCGGGAGTGTATCAACAGATACGCAGTATTTT.

This chain connects TRBV11-3 to TRBJ2-5; 7 bases line up with TRBD2. Germline CDR1 is SGHNT and CDR2 is YENEEA. J was trimmed by 4 bases and V by 5 bases; bases with no gene match: 4. There are 13 residues in the CDR3. The CDR3 DNA is TGTGCCAGCAGCCCTGGACTAGGAGAGACCCAGTACTTC. Translated, it gives CASSPGLGETQYF.

V gene TRBV4-2 combines with J gene TRBJ2-3; 10 nucleotides align to TRBD2. V lost 7 bases to trimming and J lost 4 bases; unmatched junction nucleotides: 5. The CDR3 has 14 amino acids. Germline CDR1 and CDR2: LGHNA and YNFKEQ. The chain's CDR3 is CASTSSGSADTQYF. The CDR3 DNA reads TGTGCCAGCACCTCTAGCGGGAGTGCAGATACGCAGTATTTT.

The chain recombines TRBV6-5 with TRBJ2-7, with 8 bases that match TRBD2. Looked up from germline, CDR1 is MNHEY and CDR2 is SVGAGI. Unmatched junction bases numbered 0, after V lost 0 bases and J lost 2 bases. The length of the CDR3 is 14 residues. The CDR3 loop reads CASSYSAGAYEQYF. The CDR3 bases are TGTGCCAGCAGTTACTCAGCGGGGGCCTACGAGCAGTACTTC.

The rearrangement uses TRBV18 and TRBJ2-6; no reliable D call. The CDR3 has 18 amino acids. Germline values: CDR1 KGHSH, CDR2 LQKENI. V was trimmed by 0 bases and J by 0 bases, leaving 12 bases between them. CDR3 bases: TGTGCCAGCTCACCACCGGCAGGCTCACCCTCTGGGGCCAACGTCCTGACTTTC. Translated: CASSPPAGSPSGANVLTF.

This rearrangement joins TRBV5-1 to TRBJ2-5; 7 positions match TRBD1. Germline CDR1 is SGHRS and CDR2 is YFSETQ. V lost 4 bases, J lost 4 bases, and 13 bases stayed unmatched. The CDR3 has 16 amino acids. The CDR3 DNA reads TGCGCCAGCAGCCGCACTTACCTCCGGGACAGAGAGACCCAGTACTTC. Its protein is CASSRTYLRDRETQYF.